The entry below describes one T cell receptor (beta chain). Germline V gene data show CDR1 as GTSNPN and CDR2 as SVGIG (reference sequence). V lost 4 bases and J lost 5, with 15 bases in between. This CDR3 comprises 14 residues. The entry originates in a study of blood T cells in healthy people across ages. Using a J-beta primer mix together with a sample-barcoded 5' primer, a second PCR was run for roughly 7 to 12 cycles. One entry per CDR3 protein, called by TCRdb with MiXCR from the 5' RACE reads. The table lists approximately 800,000 distinct CDR3 sequences, less than 60% of them singletons, with approximately 18% in the top ten.

This clonotype originated in a man older than 75 in good health. The J gene is TRBJ2-1, the V gene TRBV30; D is tentatively TRBD1 or TRBD2 (6 bases each). Material for sequencing was blood. Written as DNA, the CDR3 is TGTGCCTGGAACAAGGGGGGAATCCACAATGAGCAGTTCTTC. Residues: CAWNKGGIHNEQFF.